A selection of T cell receptor beta chains follows, all from one sample in a study of blood T cell repertoires in COVID-19. The protocol was immunoSEQ multiplex PCR, while the TCRdb copy is restricted to in-frame clones and leaves out a portion. The table shows about 480,000 clones, with 75% to 90% occurring only once. Specimen: peripheral blood. Every receptor here comes from a man between 18 and 35 years old with COVID-19, enrolled during active disease. Each CDR3 is given with its conserved first and last residue. A D gene is named only where the DNA matches it firmly. Expanded clones are given a class, and other clones once, few, many or no size at all.

J gene,V gene,D gene,clone size,CDR3 DNA,CDR3 protein
TRBJ1-4,TRBV6-5,TRBD1,.,TGTGCCAGCACTCGTTCCAGGGGGACAGAAAAACTGTTTTTT,CASTRSRGTEKLFF
TRBJ2-3,TRBV6-5,TRBD2,once,TGTGCCAGCAGTTGGGGGACTAGCGATACGCAGTATTTT,CASSWGTSDTQYF
TRBJ1-1,TRBV7-9,.,.,TGTGCCAGCAGCTTCAGACAGGACGAAGCTTTCTTT,CASSFRQDEAFF
TRBJ1-5,TRBV4-1,.,.,TGCGCCAGCAGCCCGCAGGTGCCCCAGCATTTT,CASSPQVPQHF
TRBJ2-3,TRBV11-1,TRBD1,.,TGTGCCAGCAGCTTAGCTCCGAGAACCGGGACAGGGGCAGATACGCAGTATTTT,CASSLAPRTGTGADTQYF
TRBJ2-5,TRBV4-1,.,.,TGCGCCAGCAGCCAAGGGGCAGGGGCTTTTGGAGAGACCCAGTACTTC,CASSQGAGAFGETQYF
TRBJ2-3,TRBV7-9,.,once,TGTGCCAGCAGCTTAGCGCGGGCGGGGTCAGATACGCAGTATTTT,CASSLARAGSDTQYF
TRBJ2-3,TRBV7-9,.,.,TGTGCCAGCAGCCCTCAGGGGACCGGCACAGATACGCAGTATTTT,CASSPQGTGTDTQYF
TRBJ1-2,TRBV6-5,.,.,TGTGCCAGCAGTTACGGCGGACTTAACTATGGCTACACCTTC,CASSYGGLNYGYTF
TRBJ2-5,TRBV2,TRBD2,.,TGTGCCAGCAGTGAGAGCGGGGGGACAAGGGAGACCCAGTACTTC,CASSESGGTRETQYF
TRBJ2-5,TRBV5-1,TRBD1,.,TGCGCCAGCAGCCTGGGGACAGACCAAGAGACCCAGTACTTC,CASSLGTDQETQYF
TRBJ1-1,TRBV25-1,TRBD1,.,TGTGCCAGCAGTGTAGGGCAGGGGGCTGGCATGAACACTGAAGCTTTCTTT,CASSVGQGAGMNTEAFF
TRBJ1-2,TRBV5-4,.,.,TGTGCCAGCAGCCTCGGGAGTGACTATGGCTACACCTTC,CASSLGSDYGYTF
TRBJ2-7,TRBV6-1,.,.,TGTGCCAGCAGTGAAACAGGGATAACCTACGAGCAGTACTTC,CASSETGITYEQYF
TRBJ2-3,TRBV28,TRBD1,.,TGTGCCAGCGTACCGGGACAGGAGATTTCGAGCGCAGATACGCAGTATTTT,CASVPGQEISSADTQYF
TRBJ2-3,TRBV9,.,.,TGTGCCAGCAGCGTAACCGGGGTTAACACAGATACGCAGTATTTT,CASSVTGVNTDTQYF
TRBJ2-7,TRBV27,.,.,TGTGCCAGCAGTCGAACTAGCTCCTACGAGCAGTACTTC,CASSRTSSYEQYF
TRBJ2-5,TRBV2,TRBD1,.,TGTGCCAGCAGTCCCGGGACAGGGGGTGAGACCCAGTACTTC,CASSPGTGGETQYF
TRBJ2-3,TRBV5-4,.,.,TGTGCCAGCAGCTTTGGTCAAGGCGGATATACGCAGTATTTT,CASSFGQGGYTQYF
TRBJ2-7,TRBV9,TRBD1,.,TGTGCCAGCAGCGCAGCCGACAGGGGACCCTACGAGCAGTACTTC,CASSAADRGPYEQYF
TRBJ1-1,TRBV5-4,TRBD1,.,TGTGCCAGCAGCTTTAAGACAGGGGGGGCCAATGAAGCTTTCTTT,CASSFKTGGANEAFF
TRBJ2-1,TRBV10-2,.,.,TGCGCCAGCAGTGATGTCAGTATGTCCTACAATGAGCAGTTCTTC,CASSDVSMSYNEQFF
TRBJ2-7,TRBV13,TRBD1,.,TGTGCCAGCAGCCCCCCTGGGAGGACAGGGTATTACGAGCAGTACTTC,CASSPPGRTGYYEQYF
TRBJ2-7,TRBV7-2,TRBD2,.,TGTGCCAGCAGCTTTACTAGCGGGGGGCCGTACGAGCAGTACTTC,CASSFTSGGPYEQYF
TRBJ1-2,TRBV19,TRBD1,.,TGTGCCAGTAGTATCAGGGGGACAGGGGATAACTATGGCTACACCTTC,CASSIRGTGDNYGYTF
TRBJ2-4,TRBV15,.,.,TGTGCCACCAGCATACCCCAGGGGGGCGGTAGGGGAAAAAACATTCAGTACTTC,CATSIPQGGGRGKNIQYF
TRBJ2-3,TRBV6-5,.,.,TGTGCCAGCAGTTACGCGCCAGGGCCAGATACGCAGTATTTT,CASSYAPGPDTQYF
TRBJ2-7,TRBV5-5,.,few,TGTGCCAGCAGCTTAGAGTCCTACGAGCAGTACTTC,CASSLESYEQYF
TRBJ2-2,TRBV5-4,TRBD1,.,TGTGCCAGCAGTTTCGACAGGGTTTCGGCGAACACCGGGGAGCTGTTTTTT,CASSFDRVSANTGELFF
TRBJ2-7,TRBV5-1,.,few,TGCGCCAGCAGCTTGGCGTCGGGAACCTACGAGCAGTACTTC,CASSLASGTYEQYF
TRBJ2-7,TRBV4-1,.,once,TGCGCCAGCAGCCAAGATGCTACCAATTCGCTCGCGCCTGCCTACGAGCAGTACTTC,CASSQDATNSLAPAYEQYF
TRBJ2-1,TRBV11-2,TRBD2,once,TGTGCCAGCAGCACCTCGCCGGGACTAGTGGCGGAAGAGCAGTTCTTC,CASSTSPGLVAEEQFF
TRBJ1-2,TRBV5-1,.,.,TGCGCCAGCAGCGTGCAAACAGGGAACTATGGCTACACCTTC,CASSVQTGNYGYTF
TRBJ2-1,TRBV5-4,TRBD1,few,TGTGCCAGCAGTTCTCCATTGGGACAGGGGGCTGGGAGTGAGCAGTTCTTC,CASSSPLGQGAGSEQFF
TRBJ1-3,TRBV30,TRBD1,.,TGTGCCTGGAGTGCCGGACAGGGTGGGAACACCATATATTTT,CAWSAGQGGNTIYF
TRBJ2-5,TRBV12-3/TRBV12-4,TRBD2,.,TGTGCCAGCACCTCTGGGGGGGATGAGACCCAGTACTTC,CASTSGGDETQYF
TRBJ2-3,TRBV10-1,TRBD1,.,TGCGCCAGCAGTGTAGGACAGGGGGCAGATACGCAGTATTTT,CASSVGQGADTQYF
TRBJ1-2,TRBV18,TRBD1,.,TGTGCCAGCTCACCGGGGCGTCACAGGGGTATTGATGGCTACACCTTC,CASSPGRHRGIDGYTF
TRBJ2-7,TRBV7-9,.,.,TGTGCCAGCAGTTCCACTGGAGACAGTTTGGCGTACTTC,CASSSTGDSLAYF
TRBJ1-3,TRBV7-9,TRBD1,few,TGTGCCAGCAGCGTAGGACAGGGAGTCTCCGGAAACACCATATATTTT,CASSVGQGVSGNTIYF
TRBJ2-3,TRBV19,TRBD1,.,TGTGCCAGTAGGGGGACAGGGGGCACAGATACGCAGTATTTT,CASRGTGGTDTQYF
TRBJ2-7,TRBV2,.,.,TGTGCCAGCAGTGACGCCGACAAGTCCTACGAGCAGTACTTC,CASSDADKSYEQYF
TRBJ1-2,TRBV18,.,.,TGTGCCAGCTCACCAGAGGACAGCTATGGCTACACCTTC,CASSPEDSYGYTF
TRBJ2-3,TRBV29-1,TRBD2,.,TGCAGCGTTGAATCCGGGACTAGGGTAGGAACAGATACGCAGTATTTT,CSVESGTRVGTDTQYF
TRBJ1-2,TRBV5-8,.,.,TGTGCCAGCCACAGCAGGGGTCGGATCTATGGCTACACCTTC,CASHSRGRIYGYTF
TRBJ2-1,TRBV20-1,.,.,TGCAGTGCCAGTAGACCCTTCATGGCTAGGAATGAGCAGTTCTTC,CSASRPFMARNEQFF
TRBJ2-1,TRBV15,.,.,TGTGCCACCAGCAGGGCCAGTTCCGACAATGAGCAGTTCTTC,CATSRASSDNEQFF
TRBJ2-5,TRBV4-1,TRBD1,.,TGCGCCAGCAGCCCCCATGGGGCAGGGGGCGAAGAGACCCAGTACTTC,CASSPHGAGGEETQYF
TRBJ2-1,TRBV4-2,.,.,TGTGCCAGCAGCCAAGGGACTACAATTTACAATGAGCAGTTCTTC,CASSQGTTIYNEQFF
TRBJ1-1,TRBV29-1,.,.,TGCAGCGTTGAAGGGGTAGGAGGCAACACTGAAGCTTTCTTT,CSVEGVGGNTEAFF
TRBJ1-2,TRBV3-1/TRBV3-2,.,once,TGTGCCAGCAGCCAAGATCTCGGGACTGGAAATGGCTACACCTTC,CASSQDLGTGNGYTF
TRBJ2-5,TRBV5-1,TRBD2,.,TGCGCCAGCAGCTCGAGACTAGCGGGACGACGACCGGTAGAGACCCAGTACTTC,CASSSRLAGRRPVETQYF
TRBJ2-3,TRBV27,TRBD2,.,TGTGCCAGCAGTTTGTTACTAGCGGGAGGCTCATACACAGATACGCAGTATTTT,CASSLLLAGGSYTDTQYF
TRBJ2-5,TRBV5-4,.,.,TGTGCCAGCAGCTTCAGCGGAGAACAAGAGACCCAGTACTTC,CASSFSGEQETQYF
TRBJ2-7,TRBV5-1,TRBD1,.,TGCGCCAGCACGCCTGCCACAGGGGGCTACTACGAGCAGTACTTC,CASTPATGGYYEQYF
TRBJ2-1,TRBV6-5,TRBD2,.,TGTGCCAGCAGCGCCCTAGCGGGGGGCTACAATGAGCAGTTCTTC,CASSALAGGYNEQFF
TRBJ1-2,TRBV2,TRBD1,.,TGTGCCAGCAGTCACGGACAGGGGTTTGCCTATGGCTACACCTTC,CASSHGQGFAYGYTF